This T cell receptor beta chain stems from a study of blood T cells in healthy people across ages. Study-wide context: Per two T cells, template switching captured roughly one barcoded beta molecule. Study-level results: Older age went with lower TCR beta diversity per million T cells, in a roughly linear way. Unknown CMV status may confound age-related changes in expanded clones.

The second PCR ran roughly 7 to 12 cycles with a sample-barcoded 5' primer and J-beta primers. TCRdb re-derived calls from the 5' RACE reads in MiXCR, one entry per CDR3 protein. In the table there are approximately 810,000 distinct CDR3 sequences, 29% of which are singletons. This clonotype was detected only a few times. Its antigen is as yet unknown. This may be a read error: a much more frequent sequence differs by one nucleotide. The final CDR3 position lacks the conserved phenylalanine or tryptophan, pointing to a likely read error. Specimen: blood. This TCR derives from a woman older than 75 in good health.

The CDR3 sequence: CASSHTQIYEQYL. The CDR3 DNA reads TGTGCCAGCAGCCATACACAAATCTACGAGCAGTACTTA. The chain employs TRBV7-2 and TRBJ2-4; D not certain. Near its end, the DNA agrees better with TRBJ2-7, so the J call may be wrong. The CDR3 is made up of 13 amino acids. Per germline, CDR1 SGHTA and CDR2 FQGNSA.